Presented here are 28 T cell receptor beta chains from one specimen sequenced in a study of blood T cell repertoires in COVID-19. Libraries were prepared by immunoSEQ multiplex PCR; TCRdb keeps only in-frame clonotypes and omits some of them. The sample contains about 220,000 clones, around three quarters of which appear only once. Sequenced: peripheral blood. The receptors stem from a woman in her seventies with acute or convalescent COVID-19.

This clone was observed once. V and J are TRBV6-5 and TRBJ2-6; TRBD1 agrees at 8 bases. Germline CDR1 reads MNHEY; CDR2 reads SVGAGI. Trimming took 7 bases from V and 2 from J; bases not matched to a gene: 4. There are 15 residues in the CDR3. CDR3 loop: CASNPTGAGANVLTF. CDR3 nucleotide sequence: TGTGCCAGCAATCCGACAGGGGCTGGGGCCAACGTCCTGACTTTC.

This clone was observed a few times. V usage is TRBV14 and J usage is TRBJ2-6; 8 bases line up with TRBD2. V lost 4 bases to trimming and J lost 0 bases; unmatched junction nucleotides: 8. CDR3 length equals 18 residues. Germline CDR1 is SGHDN and CDR2 is FVKESK. In DNA, the CDR3 is TGTGCCAGCAGCCCTAGAAGCGGGGGTTTCTCTGGGGCCAACGTCCTGACTTTC. Protein: CASSPRSGGFSGANVLTF. Based on the CDR3 plus reference TRBV14 and TRBJ2-6, the full variable domain is EAGVTQFPSHSVIEKGQTVTLRCDPISGHDNLYWYRRVMGKEIKFLLHFVKESKQDESGMPNNRFLAERTGGTYSTLKVQPAELEDSGVYFCASSPRSGGFSGANVLTFGAGSRLTVL.

CDR3 loop: CATSDPLGAGGPNEQFF. CDR3 DNA: TGTGCCACCAGTGATCCTTTAGGAGCGGGGGGTCCCAATGAGCAGTTCTTC. The chain employs TRBV24-1 and TRBJ2-1; 9 nucleotides match TRBD2. This CDR3 is 17 amino acids long. CDR1 is KGHDR and CDR2 is SFDVKD in the germline V gene. V dropped 3 bases and J dropped 6; count of bases not matched to a gene: 11.

The chain recombines TRBV15 with TRBJ1-1; the D gene is possibly TRBD1 (5 bases). V gave up 8 bases and J gave up 8 bases, with 21 bases separating them. The CDR3 contains 14 residues. Germline V gene data show CDR1 as LNHNV and CDR2 as YYDKDF (reference sequence). The CDR3 loop reads CATRGGGSFKEAFF. The CDR3 DNA reads as TGTGCCACCCGAGGTGGGGGGAGCTTTAAGGAAGCTTTCTTT.

V and J are TRBV20-1 and TRBJ1-1; D gene uncertain. V lost 3 bases, J lost 1 base, and 6 bases lay in between. The CDR3 has 12 residues. In germline, CDR1 is DFQATT, CDR2 SNEGSKA (reference sequence). CDR3 loop: CSASRGNTEAFF. The DNA for the CDR3 is TGCAGTGCTAGTCGAGGGAACACTGAAGCTTTCTTT.

Concerning this clone itself: The same CDR3 can be traced to other DNA sequences in this sample. This chain links TRBV7-2 with TRBJ2-3, with 7 bases fitting TRBD2. The CDR3 has 16 amino acids. Trimming removed 1 base from V and 2 bases from J; junction bases left unmatched: 6. Germline-derived CDR1 and CDR2 are SGHTA and FQGNSA. The CDR3 spells CASSLVLGGVTDTQYF. DNA of the CDR3: TGTGCCAGCAGCTTAGTTCTGGGGGGGGTCACAGATACGCAGTATTTT.

This chain connects TRBV21-1 to TRBJ1-1. TRBV21-1 constitutes a pseudogene. This CDR3 has 15 residues. The CDR3 is CASSRPDLRRTEAFF. CDR3 bases: TGTGCCAGCAGCAGGCCCGACCTTCGGAGGACTGAAGCTTTCTTT.

This clone was detected only once. The chain is built from TRBV9 and TRBJ2-1; maybe TRBD1 (5 bases). The CDR3 runs 14 residues. V lost 0 bases, J lost 8 bases, and 12 bases lay in between. In germline, CDR1 is SGDLS, CDR2 YYNGEE. CDR3 sequence reads: CASSVESRADEQFF. Written as DNA, the CDR3 is TGTGCCAGCAGCGTAGAGTCCAGGGCCGATGAGCAGTTCTTC.

CDR3 amino acids: CASSLSRQGSRREQYF. In nucleotides, the CDR3 is TGTGCCAGCAGTTTATCTAGACAGGGGAGTCGTCGCGAGCAGTACTTC. The chain employs TRBV27 and TRBJ2-7; 8 nucleotides align to TRBD1. Trimming removed 0 bases from V and 6 bases from J; junction bases left unmatched: 10. The CDR3 loop spans 16 amino acids. Germline V gene data show CDR1 as MNHEY and CDR2 as SMNVEV (reference sequence).

This clone appeared a single time. This chain links TRBV18 with TRBJ2-7, with 9 bases aligning to TRBD1. The CDR3 loop spans 15 amino acids. The junction had 4 bases not matched to a gene; V was cut back by 3 bases and J by 1 base. Germline-derived CDR1 and CDR2 are KGHSH and LQKENI. Here the CDR3 reads CASSPPGQGSYEQYF. In DNA, the CDR3 is TGTGCCAGCTCACCCCCAGGACAGGGGTCCTACGAGCAGTACTTC.

This chain uses TRBV24-1 with TRBJ2-5; D unclear. The germline V gene encodes CDR1 KGHDR and CDR2 SFDVKD. The CDR3 runs 15 residues. V lost 0 bases and J 0 bases, leaving 7 bases between the germline ends. The CDR3 DNA reads as TGTGCCACCAGTGATTTGATCAGGTACCAAGAGACCCAGTACTTC. It codes for CATSDLIRYQETQYF.

CDR3 protein: CASSQVVGELFF. The CDR3 DNA sequence: TGCGCCAGCAGCCAAGTAGTAGGGGAGCTGTTTTTT. J is TRBJ2-2 and V is TRBV4-3; D call uncertain. V was trimmed by 1 base and J by 8 bases, leaving 5 bases between them. Germline CDR1 and CDR2: LGHNA and YSLEER. The CDR3 is 12 residues long.

Only a few counts were recorded for this clone. The chain couples TRBV11-2 to TRBJ1-1; possibly TRBD1 for D (6 bases). CDR3 length: 12 amino acids. V dropped 0 bases and J dropped 10 bases, with 9 bases sitting between them. Germline V gene lookup returns CDR1 SGHAT and CDR2 FQNNGV. The CDR3 loop reads CASSLEARGAFF. For the CDR3, the DNA is TGTGCCAGCAGCTTAGAGGCCAGGGGAGCTTTCTTT.

This chain connects TRBV4-1 to TRBJ2-6, with 7 bases matching TRBD1. The CDR3 has 17 amino acids. V was clipped by 1 base and J by 2 bases; unmatched bases: 5. The germline V gene has CDR1 MGHRA and CDR2 YSYEKL. CDR3 nucleotides: TGCGCCAGCAGCCAAGGGGGGACAGTCCCTGGGGCCAACGTCCTGACTTTC. Protein product: CASSQGGTVPGANVLTF.

The V and J genes are TRBV5-1 and TRBJ1-2; 9 nucleotides agree with TRBD1. The CDR3 loop spans 14 amino acids. Germline CDR1 and CDR2: SGHRS and YFSETQ. Trimming took 4 bases from V and 4 from J; bases not matched to a gene: 5. The CDR3 nucleotides read TGCGCCAGCAGCAACGGGGACAGGGCCTATGGCTACACCTTC. Amino acids: CASSNGDRAYGYTF.

The rearrangement uses TRBV12-3 or TRBV12-4 and TRBJ1-2, with 8 bases fitting TRBD1. The CDR3 is 13 residues long. The V and J ends lost 7 bases and 2 bases, in that order; junction bases with no gene match: 3. The CDR3 DNA reads TGTGCCAGCAAGACAGGGGACAACTATGGCTACACCTTC. Translated, it gives CASKTGDNYGYTF.

The V gene is TRBV5-1, the J gene TRBJ1-5; TRBD1 matches at 7 bases. With 5 bases clipped from V and 4 bases from J, the junction kept 12 bases outside the gene matches. The germline gives CDR1 SGHRS, CDR2 YFSETQ. This CDR3 is 16 amino acids long. CDR3 protein: CASSTGVSASNQPQHF. The CDR3 DNA reads as TGCGCCAGCAGTACAGGGGTTTCCGCTTCTAATCAGCCCCAGCATTTT.

This sequence joins TRBV3-1 (or the pseudogene TRBV3-2) and TRBJ1-1, with D unclear. Germline V gives CDR1 LGHDT, CDR2 YNNKEL (reference sequence). This CDR3 has 15 residues. V was cut by 4 bases and J by 0 bases, with 12 bases left in between. The CDR3 sequence: CASSPRSQVNTEAFF. In DNA form, the CDR3 reads TGTGCCAGCAGCCCCCGTAGTCAGGTGAACACTGAAGCTTTCTTT.

This clone occurred once. The genes are TRBV10-1 and TRBJ1-2; 7 bases are a match to TRBD1. CDR3 length equals 13 residues. Unmatched junction bases numbered 9, after V lost 6 bases and J lost 8 bases. Germline CDR1 is WNHNN and CDR2 is SYGVQD (reference sequence). Written as DNA, the CDR3 is TGCGCCAGCAGGGTGGGGGACAGTCACGGCTACACCTTC. Encoded protein: CASRVGDSHGYTF.

This clone has just a few counts. V gene TRBV6-4 combines with J gene TRBJ1-1; no clear D gene. The CDR3 length is 14 residues. Germline CDR1 reads MRHNA; CDR2 reads SNTAGT. The V gene lost 0 bases and the J gene lost 1 base, with 6 bases spanning the gap. CDR3 in amino acids: CASSDSNRNTEAFF. CDR3 in DNA: TGTGCCAGCAGTGACTCGAACAGGAACACTGAAGCTTTCTTT.

This chain links TRBV5-1 with TRBJ1-4; TRBD1 might be the D (6 bases). The CDR3 runs to 14 residues. V gave up 4 bases and J gave up 6 bases, with 13 bases separating them. Germline assignment: CDR1 SGHRS and CDR2 YFSETQ. CDR3 bases: TGCGCCAGCAGCCGGGACACCCGAGATGAAAAACTGTTTTTT. It is translated as CASSRDTRDEKLFF.

The rearrangement joins TRBV11-2 to TRBJ2-5; TRBD2 is a possible D gene (5 bases). CDR3 length: 15 residues. V was clipped by 3 bases and J by 0 bases, with 11 bases between them. Germline values: CDR1 SGHAT, CDR2 FQNNGV. The CDR3 loop is CASSFGLLYQETQYF. The CDR3 coding sequence is TGTGCCAGCAGCTTCGGACTCTTGTACCAAGAGACCCAGTACTTC.

The chain links TRBV7-2 to TRBJ2-1, with 8 bases identical to TRBD1. V was clipped by 1 base and J by 12 bases; unmatched bases: 8. Per germline, CDR1 SGHTA and CDR2 FQGNSA. The length of the CDR3 is 14 residues. CDR3 residues: CASSLDWTGSVQFF. The DNA of the CDR3 is TGTGCCAGCAGCTTAGATTGGACAGGGAGTGTGCAGTTCTTC.

The chain recombines TRBV12-5 with TRBJ1-2; D may be TRBD1 (6 bases). The CDR3 length is 14 residues. V lost 3 bases and J lost 5, with 13 bases in between. Germline-derived CDR1 and CDR2 are LGHNT and FRNRAP. This CDR3 is CASGLVQGRYGYTF. CDR3 DNA: TGTGCTAGTGGTTTAGTACAGGGTAGGTATGGCTACACCTTC. Looking up the rest from reference TRBV12-5 and TRBJ1-2 gives the full variable domain: DARVTQTPRHKVTEMGQEVTMRCQPILGHNTVFWYRQTMMQGLELLAYFRNRAPLDDSGMPKDRFSAEMPDATLATLKIQPSEPRDSAVYFCASGLVQGRYGYTFGSGTRLTVV.

The gene calls are TRBV19 and TRBJ1-5, with TRBD1 identical over 7 bases. The CDR3 has 13 residues. CDR1 and CDR2 (germline): LNHDA, SQIVND (reference sequence). J gave up 4 bases and V 10 bases, and 7 bases lay outside the gene matches. CDR3 in DNA: TGTGCCATTCGAGGGGGCGCAAATCAGCCCCAGCATTTT. It encodes CAIRGGANQPQHF.

The chain employs TRBV11-2 and TRBJ1-4, with D uncertain. The CDR3 contains 13 residues. V was trimmed by 2 bases and J by 7 bases, leaving 8 bases between them. From germline, CDR1 is SGHAT and CDR2 FQNNGV. The CDR3 protein is CASSLNRGEKLFF. CDR3 DNA: TGTGCCAGCAGCTTAAATCGGGGTGAAAAACTGTTTTTT. Combining the CDR3 with reference TRBV11-2 and TRBJ1-4 gives the whole variable domain EAGVAQSPRYKIIEKRQSVAFWCNPISGHATLYWYQQILGQGPKLLIQFQNNGVVDDSQLPKDRFSAERLKGVDSTLKIQPAKLEDSAVYLCASSLNRGEKLFFGSGTQLSVL.

The chain recombines TRBV7-2 with TRBJ2-1, with TRBD2 identical over 9 bases. Unmatched junction bases numbered 1, after V lost 0 bases and J lost 4 bases. This CDR3 is 15 amino acids long. Per the germline V gene, CDR1 is SGHTA and CDR2 is FQGNSA. CDR3 nucleotide sequence: TGTGCCAGCAGCTTAGCAGCGGGGGGTTACAATGAGCAGTTCTTC. Protein sequence: CASSLAAGGYNEQFF.

The chain recombines TRBV29-1 with TRBJ1-4; D is unclear. The CDR3 loop spans 13 amino acids. The V gene lost 1 base and the J gene lost 8 bases, with 11 bases spanning the gap. Germline CDR1 is SQVTM and CDR2 is ANQGSEA. This CDR3 reads CSVEVREGEKLFF. Here the CDR3 DNA reads TGCAGCGTTGAAGTCCGGGAGGGCGAAAAACTGTTTTTT. The full variable domain, with the rest looked up from reference TRBV29-1 and TRBJ1-4, is SAVISQKPSRDICQRGTSLTIQCQVDSQVTMMFWYRQQPGQSLTLIATANQGSEATYESGFVIDKFPISRPNLTFSTLTVSNMSPEDSSIYLCSVEVREGEKLFFGSGTQLSVL.